This T cell receptor beta chain was observed in a study of blood T cells in healthy people across ages. Regarding the study as a whole: Conclusively comparing naive with antigen-experienced cells was impossible with unsorted PBMCs. Expanded clonotype shifts may have been confounded, as the donors had an unknown CMV status.

Per the germline V gene, CDR1 is MDHEN and CDR2 is SYDVKM. This CDR3 has 17 amino acids. V lost 3 bases and J lost 5; bases outside the gene matches: 10. A note on this clonotype: Antigen unknown.

For the second PCR, which ran for about 7 to 11 cycles, a sample-barcoded 5' primer and a J-beta primer mix were used. A minimum of 3 million CDR3-containing paired-end reads was obtained for each sample. MiXCR was run by TCRdb on the 5' RACE reads, yielding one entry per CDR3 protein. Of about 1,600,000 distinct CDR3 sequences in the sample, approximately 38% are singletons; the top ten hold roughly 7.9%. Each individual donor underwent a draw of roughly 10 milliliters of peripheral blood. The sequence derives from a woman between 18 and 30 years old in good health. Material for sequencing was blood. The chain is built from TRBV28 and TRBJ2-2; 9 nucleotides match TRBD2. CDR3 sequence reads: CASSLLAGGPGTGELFF. In DNA form, the CDR3 reads TGTGCCAGCAGTTTGTTGGCGGGGGGGCCAGGGACCGGGGAGCTGTTTTTT.